The 3 T cell receptor beta chains in this list originate from one sample, sequenced in a study of T-cell memory formation after mild COVID-19. Each CDR3 protein is one row after TCRdb ran MiXCR on the 5' RACE reads. The repertoire consists of more than 85,000 distinct CDR3 sequences, with more than 9.5% occurring once and the leading ten covering approximately 40%. The specimen was PBMCs or a T cell subset sorted from them (not recorded which). The receptors derive from a man aged 18 to 30 who had mild COVID-19 (a few samples of this study predate the infection). Cell type and time point are not known.

This chain links TRBV5-1 with TRBJ1-1; D unresolved. V gave up 4 bases and J gave up 1 base, with 8 bases separating them. The CDR3 runs to 13 residues. Germline V gene data show CDR1 as SGHRS and CDR2 as YFSETQ. CDR3 DNA sequence: TGCGCCAGCAGCCCACTTACGAACACTGAAGCTTTCTTT. Amino acids: CASSPLTNTEAFF.

This clonotype was seen more than once but under ten times. The chain is built from TRBV27 and TRBJ1-6; the match to TRBD1 covers 7 bases. V lost 3 bases to trimming and J lost 8 bases; unmatched junction nucleotides: 7. CDR1 and CDR2 from the germline V gene are MNHEY and SMNVEV (reference sequence). The CDR3 totals 15 residues. The CDR3 loop reads CASSFKPGQYSPLHF. The DNA for the CDR3 is TGTGCCAGCAGTTTCAAGCCGGGACAGTATTCACCCCTCCACTTT.

The chain couples TRBV29-1 to TRBJ2-6, with 7 bases lining up with TRBD1. The length of the CDR3 is 15 residues. CDR1 and CDR2 (germline): SQVTM, ANQGSEA. The trim removed 6 bases at V and 0 bases at J, leaving 5 bases unmatched. CDR3: CSVGDRDSGANVLTF. CDR3 bases: TGCAGCGTGGGGGACAGAGACTCTGGGGCCAACGTCCTGACTTTC.